These 8 T cell receptor beta chains originate from one sample sequenced in a study of T cell clonotyping in hematopoietic cell transplantation. Stated time point: recipient sample about 28 days before transplant, after cytoreduction. This table comes from immunoSEQ multiplex PCR, and its TCRdb copy is limited to in-frame clones, with some not included. The data hold 15,000 to 20,000 clones, with more than 70% observed a single time. The material sequenced was peripheral blood mononuclear cells, taken before stem cell transplant. The receptors were gathered from a man aged 50 to 60 with acute myeloid leukemia. Some clones in this sample may be carry-over from other donors' samples.

The chain has TRBV28 and TRBJ2-3; 8 nucleotides agree with TRBD2. The CDR3 loop spans 16 amino acids. CDR1 is MDHEN and CDR2 is SYDVKM in the germline V gene. The junction had 7 bases not matched to a gene; V was cut back by 2 bases and J by 3 bases. CDR3 nucleotide sequence: TGTGCCAGCAGTTTAGGGACGGGGGGGCGGACAGATACGCAGTATTTT. It yields the protein CASSLGTGGRTDTQYF.

This chain joins TRBV11-2 and TRBJ2-1; unclear D gene. Trimming took 6 bases from V and 8 from J, leaving 14 bases between them. CDR3 length equals 13 residues. Germline V gene lookup returns CDR1 SGHAT and CDR2 FQNNGV. The CDR3 region is CASRDANNDEQFF. The CDR3, as DNA: TGTGCCAGCAGGGACGCCAACAATGATGAGCAGTTCTTC.

In its sample, this clone was seen once. The chain is built from TRBV5-1 and TRBJ2-2; D is unresolved. The CDR3 is 16 residues long. Germline lookup yields CDR1 SGHRS and CDR2 YFSETQ. V lost 1 base, J lost 4 bases, and 14 bases lay in between. CDR3 nucleotide sequence: TGCGCCAGCAGCTTGTATGGAGAACTGATCACCGGGGAGCTGTTTTTT. Translating it yields CASSLYGELITGELFF.

The chain is built from TRBV10-3 and TRBJ2-2; D possibly matches TRBD1 or TRBD2 (6 bases each). The CDR3 has 14 residues. Germline values: CDR1 ENHRY, CDR2 SYGVKD. The V gene lost 6 bases and the J gene lost 1 base, with 9 bases spanning the gap. Here the CDR3 DNA reads TGTGCCATCAGGGGGGGCCGGAACACCGGGGAGCTGTTTTTT. Protein: CAIRGGRNTGELFF.

V gene TRBV11-2 combines with J gene TRBJ2-5; D remains ambiguous. The germline V gene has CDR1 SGHAT and CDR2 FQNNGV. The CDR3 runs 13 residues. V was pared by 3 bases and J by 3 bases, with 8 bases between. CDR3 sequence (DNA): TGTGCCAGCAGCTTCCAAACCGAAGAGACCCAGTACTTC. Translated: CASSFQTEETQYF.

V usage is TRBV6-6 and J usage is TRBJ2-7, with 10 bases aligning to TRBD1. The CDR3 spans 15 residues. Germline CDR1 MNHNY, CDR2 SVGAGI (reference sequence). Germline trimming cut 6 bases from V and 5 bases from J; bases unmatched to any gene: 10. CDR3 sequence: CASRLSRDRGHEQYF. Written as DNA, the CDR3 is TGTGCCAGCAGGCTCTCCCGGGACAGGGGCCACGAGCAGTACTTC.

The V call is TRBV10-3, the J call TRBJ2-7; D ambiguous. This CDR3 region has 15 residues. V shed 3 bases and J shed 2 bases, with 14 bases lying between them. Germline values: CDR1 ENHRY, CDR2 SYGVKD. The CDR3 protein is CAISEGEGWTYEQYF. CDR3 bases: TGTGCCATCAGTGAAGGTGAAGGATGGACCTACGAGCAGTACTTC.

The genes are TRBV4-1 and TRBJ1-3, with D possibly TRBD1 on 6 matching bases. CDR3 length: 15 residues. Trimming took 4 bases from V and 1 from J, leaving 11 bases between them. CDR1 is MGHRA and CDR2 is YSYEKL in the germline V gene. The DNA of the CDR3 is TGCGCCAGCAGCCCTGGGACAATATCTGGAAACACCATATATTTT. Encoded protein: CASSPGTISGNTIYF.